This is a list of T cell receptor beta chains from one sample in a study of blood T cells in healthy people across ages. TCRdb passed the 5' RACE reads through MiXCR, listing each CDR3 protein once. The sample contains 1,500,000 or so distinct CDR3 sequences, approximately 42% of which appear only once. Sequences were obtained from blood. The receptor set was obtained from a woman under 30 in good health. Both conserved end residues are part of each CDR3. D genes are given only for firm matches. Expanded clones get a size class; other rows say once, few or many, or leave the size out.

v_call	clone_size	j_call	d_call	cdr3_aa	cdr3_nt
TRBV6-5	-	TRBJ2-2	-	CASSYPRGVGTGELFF	TGTGCCAGCAGTTACCCCCGAGGGGTAGGCACCGGGGAGCTGTTTTTT
TRBV6-6	few	TRBJ2-5	-	CASAGRLSETQYF	TGTGCCAGCGCGGGGAGGCTAAGCGAGACCCAGTACTTC
TRBV5-8	-	TRBJ1-2	TRBD1	CASSLEGTGGRGYTF	TGTGCCAGCAGCTTGGAAGGGACAGGGGGCCGGGGCTACACCTTC
TRBV12-3/TRBV12-4	-	TRBJ1-2	TRBD1	CASSERRTGYGYTF	TGTGCCAGCAGTGAGAGACGGACAGGCTATGGCTACACCTTC
TRBV20-1	-	TRBJ2-7	TRBD2	CSGLAESSYEQYF	TGCAGTGGGCTAGCGGAGAGCTCCTACGAGCAGTACTTC
TRBV20-1	-	TRBJ2-1	-	CSARARTQSYNEQFF	TGCAGTGCTAGAGCACGGACTCAGTCCTACAATGAGCAGTTCTTC
TRBV6-5	-	TRBJ1-4	TRBD1	CASSRDRGLEKLFF	TGTGCCAGCAGTCGGGACAGGGGGCTTGAAAAACTGTTTTTT
TRBV3-1	few	TRBJ2-7	-	CASSQGRQVEQYF	TGTGCCAGCAGCCAGGGGAGGCAGGTCGAGCAGTACTTC
TRBV6-5	-	TRBJ1-1	-	CASSSPGGTTEAFF	TGTGCCAGCAGCTCCCCCGGGGGGACCACTGAAGCTTTCTTT
TRBV7-9	many	TRBJ2-7	TRBD1	CASSLGQRSYEQYF	TGTGCCAGCAGCCTGGGACAGAGATCCTACGAGCAGTACTTC
TRBV6-2/TRBV6-3	-	TRBJ1-1	-	CASRQPQDRLQNTEAFF	TGTGCCAGCAGGCAACCCCAGGACAGACTACAGAACACTGAAGCTTTCTTT
TRBV14	-	TRBJ1-1	TRBD1	CASSQTGALNPEAFF	TGTGCCAGCAGCCAAACAGGGGCATTGAACCCTGAAGCTTTCTTT
TRBV20-1	many	TRBJ2-1	TRBD2	CSARLAGINEQFF	TGCAGTGCTAGACTAGCGGGAATCAATGAGCAGTTCTTC
TRBV5-1	-	TRBJ2-5	TRBD2	CASSFFSGGQETQYF	TGTGCCAGCAGCTTCTTCAGCGGGGGCCAAGAGACCCAGTACTTC
TRBV20-1	few	TRBJ2-1	TRBD2	CSSAGGPGMEQFF	TGCAGTTCAGCGGGAGGGCCAGGCATGGAGCAGTTCTTC
TRBV6-2/TRBV6-3	once	TRBJ2-7	TRBD2	CASNRLAGDPYNEQYF	TGTGCCAGCAACCGACTAGCGGGAGACCCCTACAATGAGCAGTACTTC
TRBV20-1	-	TRBJ2-5	-	CSAQVSGEQEQYF	TGCAGTGCTCAGGTTAGCGGAGAGCAAGAGCAGTACTTC
TRBV24-1	-	TRBJ2-7	-	CATSDADYNEQYF	TGTGCCACCAGTGACGCTGACTACAATGAGCAGTACTTC
TRBV7-2	few	TRBJ1-1	-	CASSRSNMNTEAFF	TGTGCCAGCAGTCGTAGCAACATGAACACTGAAGCTTTCTTT
TRBV11-2	many	TRBJ2-5	TRBD2	CASRRSSGEQETQYF	TGTGCCAGCAGGAGAAGTAGCGGGGAGCAAGAGACCCAGTACTTC
TRBV11-3	-	TRBJ2-1	TRBD2	CASSSRLARGNEQFF	TGTGCCAGCAGCTCCAGACTAGCGAGGGGCAATGAGCAGTTCTTC
TRBV9	-	TRBJ2-2	-	CASRAGTLYTGELFF	TGTGCCAGCAGGGCCGGGACCCTCTACACCGGGGAGCTGTTTTTT
TRBV28	few	TRBJ2-5	-	CASRISRATGQETQYF	TGTGCCAGCAGAATTTCAAGGGCTACGGGGCAAGAGACCCAGTACTTC
TRBV12-3/TRBV12-4	-	TRBJ2-3	TRBD2	CASNNLAGGEADTQYF	TGTGCCAGCAACAACCTAGCGGGAGGAGAAGCAGATACGCAGTATTTT